A single sample is the source of the 21 T cell receptor beta chains below, sequenced in a study of blood T cell repertoires in COVID-19. The table came from immunoSEQ multiplex PCR; TCRdb's copy has only in-frame clones and leaves some out. The table includes approximately 140,000 clones, about 87% detected once. Material for sequencing was peripheral blood. The receptors originated from a human donor in a cohort sampled during active COVID-19.

The sample holds one count of this clone. This chain connects TRBV5-1 to TRBJ1-3; 11 nucleotides line up with TRBD1. Germline values: CDR1 SGHRS, CDR2 YFSETQ. After removal of 4 bases from V and 6 bases from J, the junction contained 6 bases not matched to a gene. The CDR3 is 15 amino acids. The CDR3 DNA reads as TGCGCCAGCAGCAGATCGGACAGGGGGCTAAACACCATATATTTT. Its translation: CASSRSDRGLNTIYF.

In this sample, this clone turned up a few times. The chain has TRBV27 and TRBJ1-5; maybe TRBD1 (5 bases). Deletions cut 6 bases from V and 2 bases from J, with 8 bases between. CDR1 and CDR2 (germline): MNHEY, SMNVEV (reference sequence). The CDR3 consists of 13 residues. The CDR3 reads CASSIGGNQPQHF. CDR3 coding DNA: TGTGCCAGCAGCATAGGGGGCAATCAGCCCCAGCATTTT.

This rearrangement joins TRBV18 to TRBJ2-7, with 14 bases lining up with TRBD2. The CDR3 length is 17 residues. In germline, CDR1 is KGHSH, CDR2 LQKENI. The junction had 1 base not matched to a gene; V was cut back by 0 bases and J by 0 bases. CDR3 DNA sequence: TGTGCCAGCTCACCACCGGGACTAGCGGGGGCCTCCTACGAGCAGTACTTC. Translated: CASSPPGLAGASYEQYF.

V gene TRBV11-1 combines with J gene TRBJ2-1, with 9 bases matching TRBD2. V shed 7 bases, J shed 5 bases, and the junction held 6 bases outside the gene matches. The length of the CDR3 is 14 residues. Germline-derived CDR1 and CDR2 are SGHAT and FQDESV (reference sequence). CDR3 bases: TGTGCCAGCAAAAGCGGGGGGCTCCACAATGAGCAGTTCTTC. Its protein is CASKSGGLHNEQFF.

This clone was found a few times. The gene calls are TRBV7-9 and TRBJ1-2, with D tentatively TRBD1 (5 bases). Germline V gene lookup returns CDR1 SEHNR and CDR2 FQNEAQ (reference sequence). The CDR3 spans 14 residues. V lost 1 base to trimming and J lost 3 bases, with 9 bases between them. The CDR3 DNA reads TGTGCCAGCAGCTTAGGGACAACTTACTATGGCTACACCTTC. Amino acid sequence: CASSLGTTYYGYTF. The complete variable domain, with remaining parts taken from reference TRBV7-9 and TRBJ1-2, reads DTGVSQNPRHKITKRGQNVTFRCDPISEHNRLYWYRQTLGQGPEFLTYFQNEAQLEKSRLLSDRFSAERPKGSFSTLEIQRTEQGDSAMYLCASSLGTTYYGYTFGSGTRLTVV.

The chain employs TRBV15 and TRBJ2-5; 12 nucleotides line up with TRBD2. The ends lost 2 bases at V and 4 bases at J; junction bases unmatched: 2. The CDR3 extends over 15 amino acids. CDR1 and CDR2 from the germline V gene are LNHNV and YYDKDF (reference sequence). The CDR3, as DNA: TGTGCCACCAGCAGACTAGCGGGGGGGCCAGAGACCCAGTACTTC. Translation: CATSRLAGGPETQYF.

The chain is built from TRBV19 and TRBJ2-1, with 8 bases that match TRBD2. The germline V gene encodes CDR1 LNHDA and CDR2 SQIVND (reference sequence). This CDR3 is 14 amino acids long. The ends lost 6 bases at V and 6 bases at J; junction bases unmatched: 7. CDR3 sequence reads: CASRERGTFNEQFF. CDR3 DNA sequence: TGTGCCAGTAGGGAGCGGGGGACCTTCAATGAGCAGTTCTTC.

V gene TRBV27 combines with J gene TRBJ2-6; 8 bases align to TRBD1. CDR3 length: 17 amino acids. CDR1 and CDR2 (germline): MNHEY, SMNVEV (reference sequence). V lost 3 bases and J lost 3; bases outside the gene matches: 7. The CDR3 sequence is CASSFRGRIDGANVLTF. CDR3 in DNA: TGTGCCAGCAGTTTCAGGGGGCGAATCGATGGGGCCAACGTCCTGACTTTC.

V usage is TRBV18 and J usage is TRBJ2-5, with D possibly matching TRBD2 (5 bases). Per germline, CDR1 KGHSH and CDR2 LQKENI. V was shortened by 3 bases and J by 5 bases, with 16 bases between the two germline ends. This CDR3 spans 15 amino acids. Here the CDR3 reads CASSPREGTAETQYF. CDR3 DNA sequence: TGTGCCAGCTCACCCCGAGAGGGCACGGCGGAGACCCAGTACTTC.

This chain connects TRBV2 to TRBJ1-2; TRBD1 matches 11 bases. Germline CDR1 is SNHLY and CDR2 is FYNNEI. The length of the CDR3 is 13 residues. V shed 8 bases and J 4 bases; nucleotides not matched to a gene: 3. The DNA for the CDR3 is TGTGCCAGCGGACAGGGGGCCTTCTATGGCTACACCTTC. Translating gives CASGQGAFYGYTF.

J is TRBJ1-5 and V is TRBV6-6, with 7 bases identical to TRBD1. The CDR3 is made up of 15 amino acids. The germline V gene has CDR1 MNHNY and CDR2 SVGAGI (reference sequence). Trimming at V came to 5 bases and at J to 3 bases, leaving 7 bases not matched to a gene. For the CDR3, the DNA is TGTGCCAGCAGTAGCGACAGGGCCGTCAATCAGCCCCAGCATTTT. Translating gives CASSSDRAVNQPQHF.

This clone was seen only a few times. The chain couples TRBV9 to TRBJ2-1; a possible D gene is TRBD1 (5 bases). Trimming stripped 5 bases from V and 2 bases from J, with 8 bases between. This CDR3 comprises 13 residues. Germline V gene lookup returns CDR1 SGDLS and CDR2 YYNGEE. CDR3 sequence: CASSSGTYNEQFF. In nucleotides, the CDR3 is TGTGCCAGCAGTTCAGGGACCTACAATGAGCAGTTCTTC.

J is TRBJ1-4 and V is TRBV18; D might be TRBD1 (6 bases). The V end was cut by 1 base, the J end by 3 bases, with 9 bases between. The CDR3 is made up of 15 amino acids. The germline V gene encodes CDR1 KGHSH and CDR2 LQKENI. The CDR3 reads CASSPQQGANEKLFF. The CDR3 coding sequence is TGTGCCAGCTCACCACAACAGGGAGCTAATGAAAAACTGTTTTTT.

The chain links TRBV7-8 to TRBJ2-7; D remains unclear. The CDR3 extends over 16 amino acids. From germline, CDR1 is SGHVS and CDR2 FQNEAQ. Trimming took 5 bases from V and 4 from J, leaving 21 bases between them. The CDR3 sequence is CASSPSRWPPPYEQYF. The CDR3 DNA sequence: TGTGCCAGCAGCCCCTCCCGATGGCCACCCCCTTACGAGCAGTACTTC.

The J gene is TRBJ2-1, the V gene TRBV27; 9 nucleotides line up with TRBD1. CDR3 length equals 16 residues. CDR1 is MNHEY and CDR2 is SMNVEV in the germline V gene (reference sequence). With V trimmed by 5 bases and J by 6 bases, 11 bases remained unmatched. The DNA of the CDR3 is TGTGCCAGCAGTACCTTGCCGGGACAGGGTACCAATGAGCAGTTCTTC. Translated: CASSTLPGQGTNEQFF.

This rearrangement joins TRBV5-1 to TRBJ2-7, with a tentative D call TRBD2 (6 bases). Germline CDR1 and CDR2: SGHRS and YFSETQ. V gave up 2 bases and J gave up 3 bases, with 12 bases separating them. The CDR3 contains 14 residues. In DNA form, the CDR3 reads TGCGCCAGCAGCTTTATGGGGGGTCACTACGAGCAGTACTTC. It specifies CASSFMGGHYEQYF. The full variable domain, completed using reference TRBV5-1 and TRBJ2-7, is KAGVTQTPRYLIKTRGQQVTLSCSPISGHRSVSWYQQTPGQGLQFLFEYFSETQRNKGNFPGRFSGRQFSNSRSEMNVSTLELGDSALYLCASSFMGGHYEQYFGPGTRLTVT.

This chain uses TRBV19 with TRBJ1-1; no reliable D call. CDR1 and CDR2 (germline): LNHDA, SQIVND (reference sequence). The V end lost 5 bases, the J end lost 1 base, and 11 bases lay between the germline ends. The CDR3 totals 14 residues. This CDR3 is CASSSQTGNTEAFF. CDR3 in DNA: TGTGCCAGTAGTTCCCAGACGGGGAACACTGAAGCTTTCTTT.

This clone was seen once. This chain joins TRBV9 and TRBJ2-1; tentatively, D is TRBD1 (6 bases). Germline CDR1 reads SGDLS; CDR2 reads YYNGEE. CDR3 length: 15 residues. V was shortened by 4 bases and J by 10 bases, with 21 bases between the two germline ends. The CDR3 protein is CASSLDRLPSGEQFF. The CDR3 bases are TGTGCCAGCAGCCTCGACAGGTTGCCATCGGGGGAGCAGTTCTTC.

This chain joins TRBV2 and TRBJ1-2, with a possible D match to TRBD1 (5 bases). V gave up 10 bases and J gave up 4 bases, with 16 bases separating them. The germline V gene has CDR1 SNHLY and CDR2 FYNNEI. This CDR3 has 13 amino acids. This chain's CDR3 is CATKGLAIYGYTF. The CDR3 nucleotides are TGTGCCACCAAGGGACTGGCCATCTATGGCTACACCTTC.

The chain combines TRBV10-3 with TRBJ2-1, with D maybe TRBD1 (6 bases). Germline CDR1 ENHRY, CDR2 SYGVKD. The V end was cut by 5 bases, the J end by 10 bases, with 18 bases between. This CDR3 spans 14 amino acids. This chain's CDR3 is CAISPLGTPGEQFF. The CDR3 nucleotides read TGTGCCATCAGTCCCCTGGGGACACCGGGGGAGCAGTTCTTC.

This chain links TRBV9 with TRBJ2-1; 8 nucleotides align to TRBD2. V lost 2 bases and J lost 4; bases outside the gene matches: 5. This CDR3 has 15 residues. Germline V gene sequence: CDR1 SGDLS, CDR2 YYNGEE. CDR3 DNA sequence: TGTGCCAGCAGCGTGGGGCGGGGGGTATACAATGAGCAGTTCTTC. It encodes CASSVGRGVYNEQFF.